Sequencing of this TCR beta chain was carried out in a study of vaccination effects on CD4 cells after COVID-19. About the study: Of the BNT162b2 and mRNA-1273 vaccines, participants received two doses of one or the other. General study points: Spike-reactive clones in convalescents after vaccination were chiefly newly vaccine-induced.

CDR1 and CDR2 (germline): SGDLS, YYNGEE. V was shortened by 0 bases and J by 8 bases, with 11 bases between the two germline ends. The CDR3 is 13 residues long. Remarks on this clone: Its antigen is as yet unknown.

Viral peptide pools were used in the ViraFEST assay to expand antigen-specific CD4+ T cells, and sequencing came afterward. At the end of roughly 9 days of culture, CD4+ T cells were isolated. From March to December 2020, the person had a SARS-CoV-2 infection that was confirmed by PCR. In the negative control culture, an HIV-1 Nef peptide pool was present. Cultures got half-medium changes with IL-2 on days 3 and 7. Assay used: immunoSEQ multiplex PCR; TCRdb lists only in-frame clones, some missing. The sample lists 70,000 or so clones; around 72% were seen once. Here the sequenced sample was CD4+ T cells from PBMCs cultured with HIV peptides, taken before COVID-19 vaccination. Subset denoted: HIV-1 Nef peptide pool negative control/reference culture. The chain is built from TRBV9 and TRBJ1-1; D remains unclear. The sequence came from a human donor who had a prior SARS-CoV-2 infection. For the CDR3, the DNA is TGTGCCAGCAGCGTAGCCCCCCTGGGAGAAGCTTTCTTT. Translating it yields CASSVAPLGEAFF.